This TCR beta chain comes out of a study of T cells after yellow fever vaccination. Study summary: With SMART-Seq v4 Ultra Low Input, the fractions containing low cell numbers were prepared. Study results and caveats: Most primary-vaccination clones reappeared after the booster (96% CD4, 88% CD8). Among all clonotypes, a small share was observed in both CD4 and CD8 compartments. The secondary T-cell response peaked on day 5, not day 15, but was weaker.

Many counts were recorded for this clonotype. The target antigen is unknown. In TCRdb, the 5' RACE reads were re-called with MiXCR into one record per CDR3 protein. The sample records 200,000 to 250,000 distinct CDR3 sequences, approximately 3.3% being singletons. The source is a man between 18 and 29 years old who received the YFV17D yellow fever vaccine. Sequenced material: CD4+ T cells sorted from PBMCs, taken 10 days after the yellow fever booster vaccination.

The CDR3 spells CASSNSGTPLWFF. The CDR3 DNA follows: TGCGCCAGCAGCAACTCCGGGACCCCCCTCTGGTTCTTC. The genes are TRBV4-1 and TRBJ2-1, with D perhaps matching TRBD1 or TRBD2 (5 bases each). CDR1 is MGHRA, CDR2 YSYEKL, per germline. This CDR3 region has 13 residues. V was clipped by 5 bases and J by 15 bases, with 20 bases between them.